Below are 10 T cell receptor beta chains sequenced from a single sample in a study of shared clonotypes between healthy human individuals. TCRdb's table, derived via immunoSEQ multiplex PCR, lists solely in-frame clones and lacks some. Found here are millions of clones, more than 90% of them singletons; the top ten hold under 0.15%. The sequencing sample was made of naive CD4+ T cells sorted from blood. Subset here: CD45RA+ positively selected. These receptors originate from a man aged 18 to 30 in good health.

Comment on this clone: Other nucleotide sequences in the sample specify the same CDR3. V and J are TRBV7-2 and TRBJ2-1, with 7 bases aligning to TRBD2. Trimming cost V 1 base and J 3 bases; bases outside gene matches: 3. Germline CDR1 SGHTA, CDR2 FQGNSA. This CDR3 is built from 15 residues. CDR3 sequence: CASSLGLAVYNEQFF. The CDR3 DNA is TGTGCCAGCAGCTTAGGACTAGCCGTCTACAATGAGCAGTTCTTC.

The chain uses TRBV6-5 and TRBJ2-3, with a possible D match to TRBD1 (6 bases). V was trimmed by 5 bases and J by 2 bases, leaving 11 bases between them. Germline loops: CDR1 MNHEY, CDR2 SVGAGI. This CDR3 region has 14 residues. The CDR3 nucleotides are TGTGCCAGCAGTCAGGGGCGACACACAGATACGCAGTATTTT. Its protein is CASSQGRHTDTQYF.

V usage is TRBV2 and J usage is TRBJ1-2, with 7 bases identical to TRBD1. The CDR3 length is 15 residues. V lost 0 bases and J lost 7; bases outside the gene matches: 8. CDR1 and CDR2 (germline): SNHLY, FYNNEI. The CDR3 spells CASSEAVEGAIGYTF. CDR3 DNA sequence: TGTGCCAGCAGTGAAGCAGTAGAGGGGGCGATTGGCTACACCTTC.

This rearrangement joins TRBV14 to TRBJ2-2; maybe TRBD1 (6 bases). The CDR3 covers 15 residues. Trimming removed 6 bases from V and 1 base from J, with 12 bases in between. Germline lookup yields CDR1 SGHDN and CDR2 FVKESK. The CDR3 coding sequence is TGTGCCAGCAGTAGGACAGACAAGAACACCGGGGAGCTGTTTTTT. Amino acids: CASSRTDKNTGELFF.

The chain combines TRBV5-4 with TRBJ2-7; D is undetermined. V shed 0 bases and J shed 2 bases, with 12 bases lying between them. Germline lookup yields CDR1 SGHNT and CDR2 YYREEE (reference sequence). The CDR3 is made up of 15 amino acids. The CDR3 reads CASSLVGEGTYEQYF. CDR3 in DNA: TGTGCCAGCAGCTTGGTGGGCGAAGGGACCTACGAGCAGTACTTC.

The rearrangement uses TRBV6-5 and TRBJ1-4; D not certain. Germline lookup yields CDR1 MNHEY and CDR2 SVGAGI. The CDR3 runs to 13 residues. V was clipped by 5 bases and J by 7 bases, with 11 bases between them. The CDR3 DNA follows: TGTGCCAGCAGTGCTCTAGGCGGTGAAAAACTGTTTTTT. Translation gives CASSALGGEKLFF.

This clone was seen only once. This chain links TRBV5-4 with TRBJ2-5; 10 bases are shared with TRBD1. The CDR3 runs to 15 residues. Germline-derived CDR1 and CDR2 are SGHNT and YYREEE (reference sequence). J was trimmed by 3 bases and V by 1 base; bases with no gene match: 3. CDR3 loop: CASSLRGQGKETQYF. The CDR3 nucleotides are TGTGCCAGCAGCTTGAGGGGACAGGGGAAAGAGACCCAGTACTTC.

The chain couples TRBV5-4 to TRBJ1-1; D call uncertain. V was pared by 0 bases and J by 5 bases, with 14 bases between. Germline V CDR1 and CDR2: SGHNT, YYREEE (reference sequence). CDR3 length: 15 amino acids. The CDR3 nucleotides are TGTGCCAGCAGCTTGGGGACGGCGCACGGAACTGAAGCTTTCTTT. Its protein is CASSLGTAHGTEAFF.

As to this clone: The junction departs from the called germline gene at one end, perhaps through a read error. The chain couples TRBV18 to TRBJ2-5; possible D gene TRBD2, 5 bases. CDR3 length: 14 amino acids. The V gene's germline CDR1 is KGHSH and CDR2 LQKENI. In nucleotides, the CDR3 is TGTGCCAGCACACCGGGGATTAGACAAGAGACCCAGTACTTC. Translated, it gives CASTPGIRQETQYF.

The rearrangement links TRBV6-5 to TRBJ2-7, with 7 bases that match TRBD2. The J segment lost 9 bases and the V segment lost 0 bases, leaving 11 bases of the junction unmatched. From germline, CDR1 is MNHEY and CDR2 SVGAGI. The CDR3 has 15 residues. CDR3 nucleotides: TGTGCCAGCAGTTACTCGAACCGGGGGGAATCGGGGCAGTACTTC. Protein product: CASSYSNRGESGQYF.